One and the same sample provided the 14 T cell receptor beta chains below, sequenced in a study of blood T cell repertoires in COVID-19. TCRdb's table, derived via immunoSEQ multiplex PCR, lists solely in-frame clones and lacks some. The sample lists about 120,000 clones; roughly 82% were seen once. Sequencing used peripheral blood. The receptors stem from an older woman with acute or convalescent COVID-19.

This clone was seen only once. V and J are TRBV24-1 and TRBJ2-3; D is possibly TRBD1 (5 bases). V was trimmed by 0 bases and J by 0 bases, leaving 9 bases between them. CDR3 length: 16 amino acids. The V gene's germline CDR1 is KGHDR and CDR2 SFDVKD. DNA of the CDR3: TGTGCCACCAGTGATTTGCGCCGGACAAGCACAGATACGCAGTATTTT. Translation: CATSDLRRTSTDTQYF.

This clone has a handful of counts. This sequence joins TRBV14 and TRBJ1-6; 9 positions match TRBD1. Germline-derived CDR1 and CDR2 are SGHDN and FVKESK. The trim removed 2 bases at V and 9 bases at J, leaving 5 bases unmatched. The CDR3 is 15 amino acids. The CDR3: CASSQLGTGLSPLHF. The CDR3, as DNA: TGTGCCAGCAGCCAATTAGGGACAGGGCTTTCACCCCTCCACTTT.

This clone appeared once. The J gene is TRBJ1-2, the V gene TRBV28; D uncertain. Looked up from germline, CDR1 is MDHEN and CDR2 is SYDVKM. CDR3 size: 16 residues. V was trimmed by 1 base and J by 0 bases, leaving 12 bases between them. In DNA, the CDR3 is TGTGCCAGCAGTTTATCCGGCGGCACTTCTAACTATGGCTACACCTTC. It yields the protein CASSLSGGTSNYGYTF.

This clone was found once. V is TRBV2 and J is TRBJ2-2, with D maybe TRBD2 (8 bases). This CDR3 is built from 16 residues. Germline V gene sequence: CDR1 SNHLY, CDR2 FYNNEI. Trimming pared 7 bases from V and 4 bases from J, leaving 19 bases between. The CDR3 here is CASISGRDRATGELFF. The CDR3 DNA follows: TGTGCCAGCATTTCCGGGAGGGACAGAGCCACCGGGGAGCTGTTTTTT. The whole variable domain, filled in from reference TRBV2 and TRBJ2-2, reads EPEVTQTPSHQVTQMGQEVILRCVPISNHLYFYWYRQILGQKVEFLVSFYNNEISEKSEIFDDQFSVERPDGSNFTLKIRSTKLEDSAMYFCASISGRDRATGELFFGEGSRLTVL.

This clone was found a few times. This CDR3 reads CASSLGSGVYGYTF. The CDR3 DNA follows: TGCGCCAGCAGCTTGGGCTCAGGGGTCTATGGCTACACCTTC. The V call is TRBV5-1, the J call TRBJ1-2, with D possibly being TRBD1 (6 bases). V was pared by 0 bases and J by 4 bases, with 10 bases between. The CDR3 is made up of 14 amino acids. Germline CDR1 reads SGHRS; CDR2 reads YFSETQ.

This clone was seen a handful of times. The CDR3 region is CASSRGEVGEKLFF. CDR3 sequence (DNA): TGTGCCAGTAGCCGGGGAGAGGTGGGTGAAAAACTGTTTTTT. The chain couples TRBV19 to TRBJ1-4; D unclear. The V end lost 6 bases, the J end lost 7 bases, and 15 bases lay between the germline ends. The germline CDR1 and CDR2 sequences are LNHDA and SQIVND (reference sequence). The CDR3 runs 14 residues.

This clone was detected a few times. The J gene is TRBJ2-3, the V gene TRBV5-1, with D possibly matching TRBD1 (6 bases). Germline-derived CDR1 and CDR2 are SGHRS and YFSETQ. Trimming shortened V by 4 bases and J by 5 bases, and 17 bases separated the two germline ends. The CDR3 sequence is 15 residues long. The CDR3: CASSLDPGQQDTQYF. The CDR3 DNA sequence: TGCGCCAGCAGCCTGGATCCGGGACAACAAGATACGCAGTATTTT.

Worth noting for this clone: Distinct nucleotide sequences in the sample also encode this CDR3. V and J are TRBV5-4 and TRBJ1-4; possibly TRBD1 for D (6 bases). The CDR3 has 14 amino acids. Germline V gene data show CDR1 as SGHNT and CDR2 as YYREEE (reference sequence). Trimming shortened V by 0 bases and J by 6 bases, and 9 bases separated the two germline ends. The CDR3 here is CASSLDRADEKLFF. For the CDR3, the DNA is TGTGCCAGCAGCTTGGACAGGGCGGATGAAAAACTGTTTTTT. Full variable domain (remainder filled in from reference TRBV5-4 and TRBJ1-4): ETGVTQSPTHLIKTRGQQVTLRCSSQSGHNTVSWYQQALGQGPQFIFQYYREEENGRGNFPPRFSGLQFPNYSSELNVNALELDDSALYLCASSLDRADEKLFFGSGTQLSVL.

This rearrangement joins TRBV7-2 to TRBJ2-1; D may be TRBD2 (5 bases). Trimming left V 3 bases short and J 0 bases short, with 12 bases between. CDR3 size: 16 residues. Germline V gives CDR1 SGHTA, CDR2 FQGNSA. The CDR3 DNA reads as TGTGCCAGCAGCTTCCTCGCCGGGGACTCCTACAATGAGCAGTTCTTC. Protein: CASSFLAGDSYNEQFF.

This chain joins TRBV5-1 and TRBJ1-1; TRBD1 matches 9 bases. CDR3 length equals 16 residues. Losses at the gene ends were 0 bases for V and 4 bases for J; bases not matched to a gene: 7. Germline CDR1 reads SGHRS; CDR2 reads YFSETQ. The CDR3 nucleotides are TGCGCCAGCAGCTTGGAGGGACAGGGTGGAGTCACTGAAGCTTTCTTT. Its translation is CASSLEGQGGVTEAFF.

This clone was seen just once. The V and J genes are TRBV2 and TRBJ2-1; D possibly corresponds to TRBD2 (5 bases). CDR3 size: 13 residues. Trimming removed 5 bases from V and 3 bases from J, with 8 bases in between. Germline CDR1 reads SNHLY; CDR2 reads FYNNEI. CDR3 sequence: CASSIGIYNEQFF. In DNA form, the CDR3 reads TGTGCCAGCAGTATCGGGATCTACAATGAGCAGTTCTTC.

The chain is built from TRBV12-3 or TRBV12-4 and TRBJ1-5; 9 bases fit TRBD1. V was pared by 6 bases and J by 7 bases, with 4 bases of the junction left unmatched. This CDR3 comprises 13 residues. Here the CDR3 DNA reads TGTGCCAGCAGCACAGGGGGCTTCCAGCCCCAGCATTTT. Residues: CASSTGGFQPQHF.

This chain joins TRBV6-6 and TRBJ2-7, with a tentative D call TRBD1 (6 bases). CDR3 length: 14 residues. The V end was cut by 4 bases, the J end by 2 bases, with 12 bases between. CDR1 and CDR2 from the germline V gene are MNHNY and SVGAGI (reference sequence). CDR3 nucleotide sequence: TGTGCCAGCAGTTCCTCGGGACACCCCTACGAGCAGTACTTC. Translating gives CASSSSGHPYEQYF.

The CDR3: CASSQVRTEAFF. DNA of the CDR3: TGTGCCAGCAGCCAAGTGAGAACTGAAGCTTTCTTT. The chain carries TRBV14 and TRBJ1-1; D remains unclear. The CDR3 is 12 residues long. Trimming removed 1 base at V and 5 bases at J, with 5 bases between. Germline V lookup: CDR1 SGHDN, CDR2 FVKESK.